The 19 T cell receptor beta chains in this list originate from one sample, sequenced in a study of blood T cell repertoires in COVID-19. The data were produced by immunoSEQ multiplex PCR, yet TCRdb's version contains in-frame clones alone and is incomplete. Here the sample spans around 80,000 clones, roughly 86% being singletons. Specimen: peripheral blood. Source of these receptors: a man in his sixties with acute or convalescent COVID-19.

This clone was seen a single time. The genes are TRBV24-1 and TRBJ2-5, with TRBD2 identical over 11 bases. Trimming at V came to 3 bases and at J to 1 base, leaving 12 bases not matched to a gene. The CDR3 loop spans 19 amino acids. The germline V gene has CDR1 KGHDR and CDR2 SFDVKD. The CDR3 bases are TGTGCCACCAGTGATCCGTTTAAGCCGGGACTAGCGGTCCAAGAGACCCAGTACTTC. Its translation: CATSDPFKPGLAVQETQYF.

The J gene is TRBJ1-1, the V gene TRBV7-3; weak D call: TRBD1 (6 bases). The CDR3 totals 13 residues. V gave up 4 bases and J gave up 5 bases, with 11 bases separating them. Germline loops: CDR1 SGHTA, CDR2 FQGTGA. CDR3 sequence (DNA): TGTGCCAGCAGCTACTCTAGGGGGACTGAAGCTTTCTTT. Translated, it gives CASSYSRGTEAFF. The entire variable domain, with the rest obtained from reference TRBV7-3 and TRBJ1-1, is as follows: GAGVSQTPSNKVTEKGKYVELRCDPISGHTALYWYRQSLGQGPEFLIYFQGTGAADDSGLPNDRFFAVRPEGSVSTLKIQRTERGDSAVYLCASSYSRGTEAFFGQGTRLTVV.

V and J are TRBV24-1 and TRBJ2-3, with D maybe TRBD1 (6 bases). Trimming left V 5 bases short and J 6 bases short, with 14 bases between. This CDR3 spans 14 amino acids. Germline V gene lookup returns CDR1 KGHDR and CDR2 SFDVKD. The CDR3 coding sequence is TGTGCCACCAGTGGAGGGCAGGGGACGGATACGCAGTATTTT. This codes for CATSGGQGTDTQYF.

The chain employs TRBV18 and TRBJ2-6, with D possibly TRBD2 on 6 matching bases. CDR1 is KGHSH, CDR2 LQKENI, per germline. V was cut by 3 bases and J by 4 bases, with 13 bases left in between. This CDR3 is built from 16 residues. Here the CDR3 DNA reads TGTGCCAGCTCACCCCAAAGGGACTCCGGGGCCAACGTCCTGACTTTC. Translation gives CASSPQRDSGANVLTF. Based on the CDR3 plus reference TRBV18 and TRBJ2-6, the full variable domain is NAGVMQNPRHLVRRRGQEARLRCSPMKGHSHVYWYRQLPEEGLKFMVYLQKENIIDESGMPKERFSAEFPKEGPSILRIQQVVRGDSAAYFCASSPQRDSGANVLTFGAGSRLTVL.

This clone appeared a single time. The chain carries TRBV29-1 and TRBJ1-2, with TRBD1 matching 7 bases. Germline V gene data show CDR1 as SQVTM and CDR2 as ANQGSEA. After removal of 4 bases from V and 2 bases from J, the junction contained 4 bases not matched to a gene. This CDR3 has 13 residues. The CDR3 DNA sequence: TGCAGCGTTGGAACAGGGGTAAACTATGGCTACACCTTC. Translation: CSVGTGVNYGYTF.

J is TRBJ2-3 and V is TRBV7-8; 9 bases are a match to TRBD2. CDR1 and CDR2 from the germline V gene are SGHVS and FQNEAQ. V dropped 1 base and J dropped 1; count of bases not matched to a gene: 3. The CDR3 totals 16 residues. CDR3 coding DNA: TGTGCCAGCAGCTTAGTAGGCGGGAGGGGCACAGATACGCAGTATTTT. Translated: CASSLVGGRGTDTQYF.

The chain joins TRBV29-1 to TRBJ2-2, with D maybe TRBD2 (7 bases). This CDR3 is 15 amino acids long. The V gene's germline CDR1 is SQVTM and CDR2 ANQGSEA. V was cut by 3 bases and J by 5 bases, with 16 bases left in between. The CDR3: CSVDGGRGRTGELFF. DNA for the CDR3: TGCAGCGTTGACGGGGGGCGGGGGCGAACCGGGGAGCTGTTTTTT.

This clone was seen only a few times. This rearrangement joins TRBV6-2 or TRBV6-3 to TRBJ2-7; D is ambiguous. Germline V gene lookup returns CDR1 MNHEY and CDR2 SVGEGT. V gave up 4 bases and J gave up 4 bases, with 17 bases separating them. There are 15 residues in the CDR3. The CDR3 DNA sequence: TGTGCCAGCAGTTCCCATACGGGTCCCCGATACGAGCAGTACTTC. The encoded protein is CASSSHTGPRYEQYF.

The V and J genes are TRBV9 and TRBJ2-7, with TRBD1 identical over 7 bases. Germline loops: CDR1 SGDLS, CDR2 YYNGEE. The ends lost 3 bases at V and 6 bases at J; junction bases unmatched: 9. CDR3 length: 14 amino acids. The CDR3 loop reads CASSALSSGGEQYF. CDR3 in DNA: TGTGCCAGCAGCGCCCTAAGCTCAGGGGGCGAGCAGTACTTC.

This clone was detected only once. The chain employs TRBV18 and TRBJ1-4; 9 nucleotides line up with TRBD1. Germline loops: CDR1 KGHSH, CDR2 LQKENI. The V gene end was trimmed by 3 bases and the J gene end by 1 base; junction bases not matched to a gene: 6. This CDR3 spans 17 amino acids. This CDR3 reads CASSPPDRGKTNEKLFF. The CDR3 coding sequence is TGTGCCAGCTCACCTCCGGACAGGGGAAAAACTAATGAAAAACTGTTTTTT.

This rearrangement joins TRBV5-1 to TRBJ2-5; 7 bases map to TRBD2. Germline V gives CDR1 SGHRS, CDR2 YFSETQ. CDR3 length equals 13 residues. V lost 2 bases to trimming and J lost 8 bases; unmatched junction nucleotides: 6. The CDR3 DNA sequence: TGCGCCAGCAGCTTCGGACTAGTTGGCACCCAGTACTTC. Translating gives CASSFGLVGTQYF.

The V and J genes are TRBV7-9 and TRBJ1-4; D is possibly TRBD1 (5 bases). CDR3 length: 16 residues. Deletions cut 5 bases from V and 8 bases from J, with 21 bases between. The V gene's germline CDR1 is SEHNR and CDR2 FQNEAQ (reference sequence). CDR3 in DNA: TGTGCCAGCAGCGGAGGGGCCGGTTTGGGGAGGGAAAAACTGTTTTTT. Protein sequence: CASSGGAGLGREKLFF.

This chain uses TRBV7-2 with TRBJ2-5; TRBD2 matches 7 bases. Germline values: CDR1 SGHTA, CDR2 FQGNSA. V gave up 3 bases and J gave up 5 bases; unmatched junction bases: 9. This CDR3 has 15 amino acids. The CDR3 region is CASSFVGRSGETQYF. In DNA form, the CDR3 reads TGTGCCAGCAGCTTTGTCGGGAGGTCAGGGGAGACCCAGTACTTC. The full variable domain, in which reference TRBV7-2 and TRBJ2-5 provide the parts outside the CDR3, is GAGVSQSPSNKVTEKGKDVELRCDPISGHTALYWYRQSLGQGLEFLIYFQGNSAPDKSGLPSDRFSAERTGGSVSTLTIQRTQQEDSAVYLCASSFVGRSGETQYFGPGTRLLVL.

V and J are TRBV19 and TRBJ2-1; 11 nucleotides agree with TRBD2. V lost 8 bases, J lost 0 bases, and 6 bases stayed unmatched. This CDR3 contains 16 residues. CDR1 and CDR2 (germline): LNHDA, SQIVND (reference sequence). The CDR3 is CASCTSGGSSYNEQFF. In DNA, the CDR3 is TGTGCCAGTTGTACTAGCGGGGGAAGCTCCTACAATGAGCAGTTCTTC.

This CDR3 is CASSLQLMNTEAFF. In DNA, the CDR3 is TGTGCCAGCAGCCTACAGCTCATGAACACTGAAGCTTTCTTT. This sequence joins TRBV5-4 and TRBJ1-1, with unresolved D. Trimming took off 4 bases at V and 0 bases at J, with 10 bases between the two ends. The V gene's germline CDR1 is SGHNT and CDR2 YYREEE (reference sequence). The CDR3 is 14 amino acids.

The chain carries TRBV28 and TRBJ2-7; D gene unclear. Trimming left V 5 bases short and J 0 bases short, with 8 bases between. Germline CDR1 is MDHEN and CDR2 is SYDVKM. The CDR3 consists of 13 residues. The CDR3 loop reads CASSGSLSYEQYF. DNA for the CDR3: TGTGCCAGCAGTGGCTCGCTCTCCTACGAGCAGTACTTC.

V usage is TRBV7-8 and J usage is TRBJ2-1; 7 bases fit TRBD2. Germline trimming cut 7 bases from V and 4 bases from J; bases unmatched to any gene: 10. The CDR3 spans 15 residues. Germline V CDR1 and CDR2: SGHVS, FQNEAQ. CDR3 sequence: CASISTLARYNEQFF. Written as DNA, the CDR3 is TGTGCCAGCATCTCTACACTAGCGAGATACAATGAGCAGTTCTTC. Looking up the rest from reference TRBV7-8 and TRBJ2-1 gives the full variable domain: GAGVSQSPRYKVAKRGQDVALRCDPISGHVSLFWYQQALGQGPEFLTYFQNEAQLDKSGLPSDRFFAERPEGSVSTLKIQRTQQEDSAVYLCASISTLARYNEQFFGPGTRLTVL.

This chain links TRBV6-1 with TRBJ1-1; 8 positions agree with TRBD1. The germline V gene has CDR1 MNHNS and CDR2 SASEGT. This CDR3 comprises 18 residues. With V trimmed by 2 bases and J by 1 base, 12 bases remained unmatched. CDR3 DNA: TGTGCCAGCAGTGAACTGGGGACAGGATGGGAGAGGAACACTGAAGCTTTCTTT. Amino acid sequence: CASSELGTGWERNTEAFF.

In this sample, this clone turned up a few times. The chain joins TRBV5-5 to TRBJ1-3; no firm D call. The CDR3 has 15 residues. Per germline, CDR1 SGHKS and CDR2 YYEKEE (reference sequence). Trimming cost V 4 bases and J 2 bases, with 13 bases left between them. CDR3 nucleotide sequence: TGTGCCAGCAGCCACGGACTTTCTCCTGGAAACACCATATATTTT. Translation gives CASSHGLSPGNTIYF.